The 21 T cell receptor beta chains listed next were all sequenced from one sample in a study of cytomegalovirus exposure and HLA in healthy donors. The PCR was carried out with 60 Vbeta primers and 13 Jbeta primers. Clones were sequenced by immunoSEQ multiplex PCR, and TCRdb holds only the in-frame ones, with some missing. The sample records 100,000 or so clones, over 75% being singletons. Material: PBMCs. These receptor sequences come from a man aged 30 to 39 in good health and CMV-seropositive.

The DNA for the CDR3 is TGTGCCAGCAGCTTAGCGGGGGGGAACACAGATACGCAGTATTTT. It yields the protein CASSLAGGNTDTQYF. The chain recombines TRBV7-2 with TRBJ2-3; 7 nucleotides agree with TRBD2. J gave up 2 bases and V 0 bases, and 2 bases lay outside the gene matches. Germline assignment: CDR1 SGHTA and CDR2 FQGNSA. The CDR3 loop spans 15 amino acids.

This clone was seen more than once but under ten times. V is TRBV19 and J is TRBJ2-3; D is possibly TRBD2 (7 bases). The CDR3 covers 18 residues. CDR1 is LNHDA, CDR2 SQIVND, per germline (reference sequence). V lost 0 bases and J 5 bases, leaving 21 bases between the germline ends. The CDR3, as DNA: TGTGCCAGTAGTATAGATCTATACCGGGGGGCCGGGGAAGATACGCAGTATTTT. Translation: CASSIDLYRGAGEDTQYF.

The chain carries TRBV5-4 and TRBJ2-7; possible D gene TRBD1, 5 bases. V was pared by 0 bases and J by 1 base, with 11 bases between. The germline gives CDR1 SGHNT, CDR2 YYREEE (reference sequence). The CDR3 loop spans 15 amino acids. The CDR3 sequence: CASSLAAGLSYEQYF. The DNA for the CDR3 is TGTGCCAGCAGCTTGGCGGCAGGGCTTTCCTACGAGCAGTACTTC. The full variable domain, in which reference TRBV5-4 and TRBJ2-7 provide the parts outside the CDR3, is ETGVTQSPTHLIKTRGQQVTLRCSSQSGHNTVSWYQQALGQGPQFIFQYYREEENGRGNFPPRFSGLQFPNYSSELNVNALELDDSALYLCASSLAAGLSYEQYFGPGTRLTVT.

The chain employs TRBV11-3 and TRBJ1-6; 9 nucleotides align to TRBD1. Germline CDR1 and CDR2: SGHNT and YENEEA. The CDR3 is 15 amino acids. V was clipped by 0 bases and J by 10 bases; unmatched bases: 4. Here the CDR3 reads CASSLEGQGNSPLHF. The CDR3 bases are TGTGCCAGCAGCTTAGAGGGACAGGGAAACTCACCCCTCCACTTT.

This sequence joins TRBV28 and TRBJ2-2; 10 bases align to TRBD1. The CDR3 contains 18 residues. V dropped 5 bases and J dropped 6; count of bases not matched to a gene: 15. Per the germline V gene, CDR1 is MDHEN and CDR2 is SYDVKM. The DNA of the CDR3 is TGTGCCAGCAGTGACTCAAAACTGGGACAGGGGACTTCCGGGGAGCTGTTTTTT. This gives the protein CASSDSKLGQGTSGELFF.

This rearrangement joins TRBV7-8 to TRBJ1-4; the D is unclear. Trimming stripped 2 bases from V and 0 bases from J, with 7 bases between. CDR3 length: 15 residues. Germline CDR1 is SGHVS and CDR2 is FQNEAQ. The CDR3, as DNA: TGTGCCAGCAGCTTACAACGGTCAACTAATGAAAAACTGTTTTTT. Protein product: CASSLQRSTNEKLFF.

The genes are TRBV30 and TRBJ1-6; D call uncertain. V shed 0 bases and J shed 6 bases, with 9 bases lying between them. CDR1 and CDR2 (germline): GTSNPN, SVGIG (reference sequence). The CDR3 runs 14 residues. The CDR3 sequence: CAWSVGGSNSPLHF. CDR3 coding DNA: TGTGCCTGGAGTGTCGGAGGGTCTAATTCACCCCTCCACTTT.

This clone was picked up a small number of times. The gene calls are TRBV6-6 and TRBJ1-1, with 7 bases aligning to TRBD1. Germline V gene lookup returns CDR1 MNHNY and CDR2 SVGAGI (reference sequence). The V gene end was trimmed by 6 bases and the J gene end by 1 base; junction bases not matched to a gene: 5. The CDR3 has 14 amino acids. CDR3 coding DNA: TGTGCCAGCAGCTGGGACAGCCGGAACACTGAAGCTTTCTTT. Translated: CASSWDSRNTEAFF.

The chain uses TRBV27 and TRBJ2-6, with TRBD1 identical over 9 bases. The CDR3 runs 18 residues. V lost 2 bases to trimming and J lost 0 bases; unmatched junction nucleotides: 5. The V gene's germline CDR1 is MNHEY and CDR2 SMNVEV (reference sequence). The CDR3 DNA reads as TGTGCCAGCAGTTTACGCGACAGGGGGACCTCTGGGGCCAACGTCCTGACTTTC. Its protein product is CASSLRDRGTSGANVLTF.

V usage is TRBV5-1 and J usage is TRBJ2-5; 16 bases map to TRBD2. This CDR3 contains 16 residues. V dropped 3 bases and J dropped 5; count of bases not matched to a gene: 4. Germline CDR1 is SGHRS and CDR2 is YFSETQ. The CDR3, as DNA: TGCGCCAGCAGCTCCGGGACTAGCGGGGGGGCTGAGACCCAGTACTTC. This translates into CASSSGTSGGAETQYF.

Many counts were recorded for this clone. The chain couples TRBV19 to TRBJ2-5, with 7 positions matching TRBD1. Germline V lookup: CDR1 LNHDA, CDR2 SQIVND (reference sequence). CDR3 size: 12 residues. The J segment lost 5 bases and the V segment lost 4 bases, leaving 1 base of the junction unmatched. Here the CDR3 reads CASSTTGETQYF. The CDR3 DNA is TGTGCCAGTAGTACGACAGGGGAGACCCAGTACTTC.

The rearrangement joins TRBV28 to TRBJ2-5; maybe TRBD2 (6 bases). V lost 4 bases, J lost 11 bases, and 14 bases lay in between. The V gene's germline CDR1 is MDHEN and CDR2 SYDVKM. CDR3 length: 12 amino acids. The CDR3 protein is CASSSSGGEQYF. The DNA for the CDR3 is TGTGCCAGCAGTTCTTCCGGCGGGGAGCAGTACTTC.

The rearrangement joins TRBV7-9 to TRBJ2-5, with a possible D match to TRBD1 (6 bases). V lost 0 bases and J 2 bases, leaving 19 bases between the germline ends. The CDR3 consists of 18 residues. Germline V gene data show CDR1 as SEHNR and CDR2 as FQNEAQ (reference sequence). CDR3 loop: CASSLATGTILFQETQYF. Written as DNA, the CDR3 is TGTGCCAGCAGCTTAGCGACAGGCACCATTCTCTTTCAAGAGACCCAGTACTTC.

The CDR3, as DNA: TGTGCCAGCAGGAACGGACAGGGTGACCCCTACGAGCAGTACTTC. This codes for CASRNGQGDPYEQYF. The rearrangement uses TRBV21-1 and TRBJ2-7; the D call TRBD1 from the table was never checked on the DNA. TRBV21-1 is labeled a pseudogene. CDR3 length: 15 residues.

The rearrangement uses TRBV28 and TRBJ1-2; D unclear. This CDR3 is built from 12 residues. The V and J ends lost 5 bases and 4 bases respectively, with 8 bases between them. Per germline, CDR1 MDHEN and CDR2 SYDVKM. The CDR3 nucleotides are TGTGCCAGCAGTCGCCAGCGCTATGGCTACACCTTC. Its protein product is CASSRQRYGYTF.

The chain recombines TRBV2 with TRBJ2-5; D may be TRBD2 (6 bases). There are 14 residues in the CDR3. V lost 8 bases to trimming and J lost 2 bases, with 15 bases between them. Germline V gives CDR1 SNHLY, CDR2 FYNNEI. The CDR3 nucleotides are TGTGCCAGCGGGAGGTGGGAGGCTCAAGAGACCCAGTACTTC. Translated: CASGRWEAQETQYF.

J is TRBJ1-4 and V is TRBV7-9, with a weak D call TRBD1 (6 bases). The germline V gene has CDR1 SEHNR and CDR2 FQNEAQ (reference sequence). V was trimmed by 5 bases and J by 5 bases, leaving 15 bases between them. The CDR3 consists of 15 residues. CDR3 DNA sequence: TGTGCCAGCAGCGGCGGACAGCTCGGGAATGAAAAACTGTTTTTT. Translated, it gives CASSGGQLGNEKLFF.

This clone was recorded a few times. This rearrangement joins TRBV7-9 to TRBJ2-5; 10 bases are shared with TRBD1. Losses at the gene ends were 6 bases for V and 0 bases for J; bases not matched to a gene: 1. The CDR3 has 14 residues. Germline CDR1 reads SEHNR; CDR2 reads FQNEAQ (reference sequence). This chain's CDR3 is CASRDRGYQETQYF. DNA for the CDR3: TGTGCCAGCAGGGACAGGGGGTACCAAGAGACCCAGTACTTC.

This clone was observed a handful of times. The gene calls are TRBV4-2 and TRBJ2-3; D is unclear. The V and J ends lost 4 bases and 1 base respectively, with 18 bases between them. The CDR3 is 17 residues long. Germline V CDR1 and CDR2: LGHNA, YNFKEQ. CDR3: CASSPQGTFEGTDTQYF. The CDR3, as DNA: TGTGCCAGCAGCCCACAAGGAACGTTCGAGGGCACAGATACGCAGTATTTT.

The chain is built from TRBV19 and TRBJ1-5; possibly TRBD1 for D (6 bases). CDR3 size: 14 residues. The V gene's germline CDR1 is LNHDA and CDR2 SQIVND (reference sequence). V was trimmed by 3 bases and J by 4 bases, leaving 10 bases between them. As DNA, the CDR3 is TGTGCCAGTAGTATTTACCAGGGGAATCAGCCCCAGCATTTT. Encoded protein: CASSIYQGNQPQHF.

V gene TRBV27 combines with J gene TRBJ1-6, with no clear D. The CDR3 extends over 15 amino acids. Germline-derived CDR1 and CDR2 are MNHEY and SMNVEV (reference sequence). Trimming took off 8 bases at V and 7 bases at J, with 18 bases between the two ends. The CDR3 is CASRSPWGENSPLHF. For the CDR3, the DNA is TGTGCCAGCCGCAGTCCGTGGGGAGAAAATTCACCCCTCCACTTT.